This record covers a single TCR beta chain. This clonotype came up a few times. This receptor's antigen is unknown. At one end, the junction sequence differs from germline, possibly due to a read error. The roughly 39 donors, aged about 6 to 95 years, were systemically healthy Caucasian individuals from Russia. Around 9.8 milliliters of peripheral blood were collected from each donor into EDTA-treated Vacutainer tubes. Ficoll-Paque density-gradient centrifugation was used to isolate PBMCs, with at least 7 million per sample. Total RNA was extracted from PBMCs with Trizol reagent, with at least 6 micrograms obtained per sample. The percentages of naive CD45RAhigh/CD27high T cells were determined by flow cytometry on a PBMC aliquot from every donor. From cysteine to phenylalanine, the CDR3 is 13 amino acids long. The DNA shown is the 39-base CDR3, in frame from base 1. CDR1 MDHEN and CDR2 SYDVKM are derived from the germline V gene.

The data were obtained in a study of blood T cells in healthy people across ages (dated by TCRdb to 2015 to 2017). About the investigation overall: Template switching captured roughly one uniquely barcoded TCR beta cDNA molecule per two T cells in model experiments. The study measured age-related changes in TCR beta repertoire diversity using deep sequencing normalized with unique cDNA molecular identifiers. The donors were split into four age groups: young (average 16 years), middle-aged (around 37), aged (62) and long-lived (under 90). To avoid experimental bias, donors of different ages were randomly spread across the sequencing lanes. For two donors (one aged 18 to 30 and one aged 80 or older), the study analyzed two additional independent replicas of 1 million unique cDNA reads from the same blood draw.

Receptor amplification or capture employed 5' RACE. A second PCR of roughly 7 to 11 cycles was performed with a sample-barcoded 5' primer and a J-beta primer mix. Each TCR beta cDNA molecule received a unique molecular identifier from a template-switch 5' adaptor carrying 12 random nucleotides. Each sample yielded at least 2.5 million CDR3-containing paired-end reads. All of the RNA was converted into first-strand cDNA using the Mint cDNA synthesis kit, with a TRBC-specific oligonucleotide serving as the primer. All cDNA was treated with uracil-DNA glycosylase and then went through a first 18-cycle PCR with the universal primers M1SS and BC2_uni_R. The source study handled its data this way. Normalization of each sample was performed by random selection of 1 million high-quality reads, each carrying a distinct molecular identifier. Instead of being binned into consensus sequences, reads that shared molecular identifiers were thrown out. MiTCR, set to a Q25 quality threshold and the strictest error-elimination algorithm, was used for CDR3 identification, clonotype clustering and error correction. A nonparametric unseen species model with Euler transformation was used to estimate a lower bound on total TCR beta diversity. The public reads were reprocessed in TCRdb via fastp at Q25 and MiXCR, keeping in-frame beta chains. Here each entry gathers all rows of one CDR3 protein and keeps the most common genes and DNA. None of the V and J calls come from the authors' own analysis; TCRdb made them. This sample holds 1.8 million or so distinct CDR3 sequences; more than 35% were observed only once. About 21% of the sample is in the top ten clones.

Broad study findings and their caveats: Compared with the aged group, the long-lived group had more naive CD4+ T cells, fewer expanded clones and increased TCR diversity, a pattern suggesting age selection. Estimates of total diversity based on one million sequenced T cells were regarded as lower bounds and as underestimates. Because the CMV infection status of the donors was unknown, age-related changes in expanded clonotypes may potentially have been confounded. The percentage of naive T cells measured by flow cytometry correlated strongly with observed TCR beta diversity. Observed TCR beta diversity per million T cells fell roughly linearly with age, and a significant reduction was already apparent by age about 36. Because profiling used bulk unsorted PBMCs, naive and antigen-experienced compartments could not be compared conclusively.

Sequencing was done on a sample of blood. The sequence joins TRBV28 to TRBJ1-1; 7 bases in the junction line up with TRBD1. This TCR derives from a human donor in good health. In nucleotide form, the sequence is TGTGCCACCCTGACAGGGTTCAACACTGAGGCTTTCTTT. Its protein product is CATLTGFNTEAFF.